Each of the 30 T cell receptor beta chains below was sequenced from the same sample in a study of T cell changes during pregnancy in multiple sclerosis. TCRdb's copy holds only in-frame clones and misses some; the assay was immunoSEQ multiplex PCR. The data hold more than 35,000 clones, with 85% to 95% observed a single time. Sample: CD4+ T cells from peripheral blood mononuclear cells, taken in the third trimester of pregnancy. All receptors come from a female donor in good health, enrolled as a control in a pregnancy study.

This clone was recorded only once. The V and J genes are TRBV5-4 and TRBJ1-1; 8 bases agree with TRBD1. The junction had 8 bases not matched to a gene; V was cut back by 3 bases and J by 1 base. The CDR3 has 16 amino acids. Germline V gene sequence: CDR1 SGHNT, CDR2 YYREEE (reference sequence). CDR3 DNA sequence: TGTGCCAGCAGCTCCGACCCGACAGGGGCGAACACTGAAGCTTTCTTT. Its translation: CASSSDPTGANTEAFF.

The J gene is TRBJ1-1, the V gene TRBV5-1; D is perhaps TRBD1 (5 bases). This CDR3 is 14 amino acids long. Looked up from germline, CDR1 is SGHRS and CDR2 is YFSETQ. With 1 base removed from V and 3 bases from J, the gap between germline ends came to 10 bases. In nucleotides, the CDR3 is TGCGCCAGCAGCTTGCGGGGGGGGGACACTGAAGCTTTCTTT. Translating it yields CASSLRGGDTEAFF.

This sequence joins TRBV7-8 and TRBJ2-1; 9 nucleotides agree with TRBD1. Unmatched junction bases numbered 8, after V lost 4 bases and J lost 7 bases. The CDR3 runs 15 residues. CDR1 SGHVS and CDR2 FQNEAQ come from the germline V gene. This chain's CDR3 is CASSSHRGRVNEQFF. CDR3 bases: TGTGCCAGCAGCTCCCACAGGGGGCGCGTAAATGAGCAGTTCTTC.

The chain couples TRBV4-1 to TRBJ1-4; the D gene is possibly TRBD1 (5 bases). Per germline, CDR1 MGHRA and CDR2 YSYEKL. V shed 4 bases and J shed 11 bases, with 14 bases lying between them. The CDR3 sequence is 13 residues long. The CDR3 nucleotides are TGCGCCAGCAGCCGGGTACAGGAGGGTAAACTGTTTTTT. Amino acid sequence: CASSRVQEGKLFF.

The chain uses TRBV30 and TRBJ2-2, with 15 bases fitting TRBD2. Unmatched junction bases numbered 7, after V lost 0 bases and J lost 5 bases. The CDR3 is 18 amino acids. Germline loops: CDR1 GTSNPN, CDR2 SVGIG (reference sequence). CDR3: CAWSVWTSGGAATGELFF. DNA for the CDR3: TGTGCCTGGAGTGTATGGACTAGCGGGGGGGCTGCTACCGGGGAGCTGTTTTTT.

This chain joins TRBV7-9 and TRBJ2-3; D not certain. V gave up 3 bases and J gave up 0 bases, with 10 bases separating them. This CDR3 contains 15 residues. The germline V gene has CDR1 SEHNR and CDR2 FQNEAQ (reference sequence). CDR3 coding DNA: TGTGCCAGCAGCTTGCGAACTACTAGCACAGATACGCAGTATTTT. This translates into CASSLRTTSTDTQYF.

As to this clone: The junction departs from germline at one end; a sequencing error may be responsible. The rearrangement joins TRBV7-7 to TRBJ1-3, with D tentatively TRBD1 (6 bases). Per the germline V gene, CDR1 is SSHAT and CDR2 is FNYEAQ (reference sequence). CDR3 length: 15 amino acids. The CDR3 spells CASSRDISSGNTIYF. The CDR3 DNA reads TGTGCTAGCAGCCGGGACATCTCCTCTGGAAACACCATATATTTT.

The chain is built from TRBV5-1 and TRBJ1-4, with TRBD1 matching over 9 bases. CDR3 size: 16 residues. CDR1 and CDR2 (germline): SGHRS, YFSETQ. J gave up 5 bases and V 5 bases, and 10 bases lay outside the gene matches. The CDR3 DNA follows: TGCGCCAGCAGACCTAACGCCGGGACAGGGAATGAAAAACTGTTTTTT. Protein: CASRPNAGTGNEKLFF.

The gene calls are TRBV5-1 and TRBJ1-4; 7 bases match TRBD1. Germline V gene lookup returns CDR1 SGHRS and CDR2 YFSETQ. This CDR3 spans 15 amino acids. The trim removed 4 bases at V and 2 bases at J, leaving 5 bases unmatched. The CDR3 nucleotides read TGCGCCAGCAGCCGACAGGGAGACACTAATGAAAAACTGTTTTTT. It is translated as CASSRQGDTNEKLFF. The full variable domain, completed using reference TRBV5-1 and TRBJ1-4, is KAGVTQTPRYLIKTRGQQVTLSCSPISGHRSVSWYQQTPGQGLQFLFEYFSETQRNKGNFPGRFSGRQFSNSRSEMNVSTLELGDSALYLCASSRQGDTNEKLFFGSGTQLSVL.

V gene TRBV4-2 combines with J gene TRBJ2-2, with 13 bases matching TRBD2. V was clipped by 3 bases and J by 3 bases; unmatched bases: 4. This CDR3 has 17 amino acids. Per the germline V gene, CDR1 is LGHNA and CDR2 is YNFKEQ. The CDR3: CASSHDGLAGDTGELFF. The CDR3 DNA reads as TGTGCCAGCAGCCATGACGGACTAGCGGGGGACACCGGGGAGCTGTTTTTT.

The chain recombines TRBV30 with TRBJ2-7, with 8 bases aligning to TRBD1. The trim removed 2 bases at V and 7 bases at J, leaving 4 bases unmatched. The CDR3 is made up of 12 amino acids. Germline assignment: CDR1 GTSNPN and CDR2 SVGIG (reference sequence). This chain's CDR3 is CAWSPTGGEQYF. The CDR3 bases are TGTGCCTGGAGTCCCACAGGGGGTGAGCAGTACTTC.

The chain links TRBV27 to TRBJ2-7; no definite D call. The CDR3 consists of 12 residues. V was clipped by 4 bases and J by 4 bases, with 8 bases between them. Germline CDR1 is MNHEY and CDR2 is SMNVEV (reference sequence). CDR3 residues: CASSSSGYEQYF. The CDR3 nucleotides read TGTGCCAGCAGTTCTTCAGGATACGAGCAGTACTTC.

The rearrangement uses TRBV11-1 and TRBJ2-7, with D uncertain. CDR1 is SGHAT and CDR2 is FQDESV in the germline V gene (reference sequence). Trimming cost V 2 bases and J 1 base, with 3 bases left between them. The CDR3 extends over 12 amino acids. CDR3 sequence reads: CASSLLSYEQYF. The DNA of the CDR3 is TGTGCCAGCAGCTTACTTTCCTACGAGCAGTACTTC. The full variable domain, rest sourced from reference TRBV11-1 and TRBJ2-7, is EAEVAQSPRYKITEKSQAVAFWCDPISGHATLYWYRQILGQGPELLVQFQDESVVDDSQLPKDRFSAERLKGVDSTLKIQPAELGDSAMYLCASSLLSYEQYFGPGTRLTVT.

The chain recombines TRBV30 with TRBJ1-6, with D perhaps TRBD1 (5 bases). Trimming pared 1 base from V and 4 bases from J, leaving 20 bases between. Germline loops: CDR1 GTSNPN, CDR2 SVGIG (reference sequence). The CDR3 covers 18 residues. CDR3 loop: CAWSADPTRGFYNSPLHF. CDR3 DNA: TGTGCCTGGAGTGCCGACCCAACGCGGGGGTTTTATAATTCACCCCTCCACTTT.

The CDR3 spells CAISFLTLSGNTIYF. CDR3 bases: TGTGCCATCAGTTTCCTCACTCTCTCTGGAAACACCATATATTTT. The chain couples TRBV10-3 to TRBJ1-3; no reliable D call. The V gene lost 5 bases and the J gene lost 0 bases, with 11 bases spanning the gap. Germline V lookup: CDR1 ENHRY, CDR2 SYGVKD. This CDR3 is built from 15 residues.

This clone has more than one count but fewer than ten. The chain couples TRBV4-1 to TRBJ2-1; D possibly corresponds to TRBD2 (5 bases). The CDR3 is 17 residues long. The germline V gene has CDR1 MGHRA and CDR2 YSYEKL. V was pared by 0 bases and J by 0 bases, with 12 bases between. CDR3 region: CASSQDPRGHSYNEQFF. CDR3 nucleotides: TGCGCCAGCAGCCAAGATCCCCGGGGTCACTCCTACAATGAGCAGTTCTTC.

The chain employs TRBV19 and TRBJ2-1; 10 bases map to TRBD2. Germline V lookup: CDR1 LNHDA, CDR2 SQIVND (reference sequence). The CDR3 consists of 13 residues. CDR3 region: CGPPRASGGHQFF. CDR3 sequence (DNA): TGTGGCCCCCCAAGGGCTAGCGGGGGACACCAGTTCTTC.

The chain has TRBV28 and TRBJ1-4; the D gene is possibly TRBD1 (6 bases). CDR1 and CDR2 from the germline V gene are MDHEN and SYDVKM. The CDR3 is 16 residues long. With 6 bases removed from V and 4 bases from J, the gap between germline ends came to 18 bases. The CDR3 region is CASRAGVIGYNEKLFF. The CDR3, as DNA: TGTGCCAGCAGAGCAGGGGTCATCGGTTATAATGAAAAACTGTTTTTT.

The chain recombines TRBV7-6 with TRBJ2-1, with 11 positions matching TRBD2. From germline, CDR1 is SGHVS and CDR2 FNYEAQ. Trimming cost V 5 bases and J 8 bases; bases outside gene matches: 11. This CDR3 has 16 residues. CDR3 sequence (DNA): TGTGCCAGCAGCCGGGAGATTAGCGGGGGGGCATATGAGCAGTTCTTC. Translated, it gives CASSREISGGAYEQFF.

For this clone: One end of the junction does not line up with germline, which may come from a read error. The chain combines TRBV7-9 with TRBJ1-2; no definite D call. Germline V gene lookup returns CDR1 SEHNR and CDR2 FQNEAQ (reference sequence). This CDR3 has 12 amino acids. CDR3 in amino acids: CASSLSQVGFTF. The DNA of the CDR3 is TGTGCCAGCAGCTTATCGCAGGTTGGCTTCACCTTC.

The chain recombines TRBV18 with TRBJ1-1; D is perhaps TRBD1 (5 bases). Germline values: CDR1 KGHSH, CDR2 LQKENI. There are 12 residues in the CDR3. V lost 8 bases and J lost 5, with 12 bases in between. CDR3 sequence (DNA): TGTGCCAGCGCTGGGGGGGGGACTGAAGCTTTCTTT. Amino acid sequence: CASAGGGTEAFF.

The chain couples TRBV6-6 to TRBJ2-4, with 9 bases identical to TRBD1. The CDR3 sequence is 13 residues long. The germline V gene has CDR1 MNHNY and CDR2 SVGAGI (reference sequence). Unmatched junction bases numbered 7, after V lost 6 bases and J lost 10 bases. CDR3 loop: CASSHTGGGIQYF. CDR3 nucleotides: TGTGCCAGCAGCCACACAGGGGGCGGGATTCAGTACTTC.

As for this clone: One end of the junction varies from germline; a read error may be responsible. The J gene is TRBJ2-3, the V gene TRBV7-7, with D possibly TRBD2 on 6 matching bases. The CDR3 has 17 residues. CDR1 and CDR2 from the germline V gene are SSHAT and FNYEAQ (reference sequence). This CDR3 reads CASSPSPAGAGTDTQYF. The CDR3 region has the DNA TGTGCTAGCAGCCCCAGCCCCGCGGGCGCGGGGACAGATACGCAGTATTTT.

V and J are TRBV6-1 and TRBJ1-1; D not certain. CDR1 and CDR2 from the germline V gene are MNHNS and SASEGT. This CDR3 comprises 14 residues. Trimming left V 2 bases short and J 7 bases short, with 14 bases between. This CDR3 is CASSETNSIGEAFF. The CDR3 coding sequence is TGTGCCAGCAGTGAAACTAATTCCATCGGTGAAGCTTTCTTT.

The chain employs TRBV2 and TRBJ1-2; no reliable D call. CDR3 size: 14 residues. The V gene lost 4 bases and the J gene lost 6 bases, with 15 bases spanning the gap. Germline-derived CDR1 and CDR2 are SNHLY and FYNNEI. The CDR3 region is CASSVRGYVDGYTF. Here the CDR3 DNA reads TGTGCCAGCAGTGTCCGCGGGTATGTCGATGGCTACACCTTC.

By share, this clone counts as medium-sized (0.01 to 0.1%). This chain uses TRBV15 with TRBJ2-7; a possible D gene is TRBD1 (5 bases). This CDR3 is 14 amino acids long. Between the trimmed V and J ends, which lost 2 bases and 3 bases, there was a span of 11 bases. Germline-derived CDR1 and CDR2 are LNHNV and YYDKDF (reference sequence). CDR3 in DNA: TGTGCCACCAGCAGACAGGGCATGGACTACGAGCAGTACTTC. Its protein product is CATSRQGMDYEQYF.

The genes are TRBV15 and TRBJ2-3; 14 bases are shared with TRBD2. V gave up 5 bases and J gave up 6 bases; unmatched junction bases: 4. The CDR3 loop spans 15 amino acids. Looked up from germline, CDR1 is LNHNV and CDR2 is YYDKDF (reference sequence). The CDR3 here is CATSLGTSGSDTQYF. Here the CDR3 DNA reads TGTGCCACCAGCCTGGGGACTAGCGGGAGCGATACGCAGTATTTT.

J is TRBJ2-4 and V is TRBV6-1; 9 nucleotides align to TRBD1. J lost 15 bases, V lost 4 bases, and 10 bases had no gene match. The CDR3 is 13 residues long. Germline CDR1 MNHNS, CDR2 SASEGT. CDR3 region: CASSGGTGKFRYF. The CDR3 coding sequence is TGTGCCAGCAGTGGAGGGACAGGGAAATTCAGGTACTTC.

This chain connects TRBV6-6 to TRBJ2-7; 8 nucleotides line up with TRBD2. With 8 bases clipped from V and 5 bases from J, the junction kept 11 bases outside the gene matches. The length of the CDR3 is 14 residues. Germline-derived CDR1 and CDR2 are MNHNY and SVGAGI (reference sequence). The CDR3 DNA sequence: TGTGCCAGCCGAACCGGGACTAGTACTGACGAGCAGTACTTC. It is translated as CASRTGTSTDEQYF.

V is TRBV6-6 and J is TRBJ2-3; D remains ambiguous. V shed 2 bases and J shed 5 bases, with 11 bases lying between them. The germline CDR1 and CDR2 sequences are MNHNY and SVGAGI (reference sequence). This CDR3 has 14 residues. CDR3 in amino acids: CASSYSATKDTQYF. The CDR3 coding sequence is TGTGCCAGCAGTTACAGCGCGACGAAAGATACGCAGTATTTT.